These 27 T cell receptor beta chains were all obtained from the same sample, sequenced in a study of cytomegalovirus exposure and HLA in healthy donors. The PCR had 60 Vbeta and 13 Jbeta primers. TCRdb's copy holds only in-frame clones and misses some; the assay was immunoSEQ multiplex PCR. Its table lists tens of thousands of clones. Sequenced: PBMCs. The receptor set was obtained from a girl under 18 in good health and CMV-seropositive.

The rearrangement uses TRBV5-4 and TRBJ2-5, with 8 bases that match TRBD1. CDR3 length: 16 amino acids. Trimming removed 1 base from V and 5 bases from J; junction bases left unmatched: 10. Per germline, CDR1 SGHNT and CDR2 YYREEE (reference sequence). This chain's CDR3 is CASSLTGRGLGETQYF. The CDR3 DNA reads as TGTGCCAGCAGCTTGACGGGCAGGGGGCTCGGGGAGACCCAGTACTTC.

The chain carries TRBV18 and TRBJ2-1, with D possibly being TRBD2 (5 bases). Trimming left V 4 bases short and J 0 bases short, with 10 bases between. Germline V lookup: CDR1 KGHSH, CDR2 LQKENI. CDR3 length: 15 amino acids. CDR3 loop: CASSLSAGSYNEQFF. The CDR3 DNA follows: TGTGCCAGCTCACTTAGCGCGGGCTCCTACAATGAGCAGTTCTTC.

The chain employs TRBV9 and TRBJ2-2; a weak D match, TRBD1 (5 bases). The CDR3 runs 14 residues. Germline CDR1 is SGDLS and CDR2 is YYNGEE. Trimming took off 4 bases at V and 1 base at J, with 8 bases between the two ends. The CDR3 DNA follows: TGTGCCAGCAGCATCGGACAGAACACCGGGGAGCTGTTTTTT. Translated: CASSIGQNTGELFF.

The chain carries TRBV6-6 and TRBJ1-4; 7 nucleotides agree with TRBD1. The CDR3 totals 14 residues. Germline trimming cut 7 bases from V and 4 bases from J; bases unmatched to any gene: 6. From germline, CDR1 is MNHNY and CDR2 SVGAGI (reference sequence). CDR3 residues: CASTAGGDNEKLFF. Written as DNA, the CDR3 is TGTGCCAGCACTGCAGGGGGAGATAATGAAAAACTGTTTTTT.

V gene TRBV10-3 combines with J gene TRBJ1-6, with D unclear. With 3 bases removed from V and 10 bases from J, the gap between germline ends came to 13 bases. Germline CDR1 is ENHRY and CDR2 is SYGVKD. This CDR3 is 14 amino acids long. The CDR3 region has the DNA TGTGCCATCAGTGAATCAGGCCGTGGGTCACCCCTCCACTTT. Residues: CAISESGRGSPLHF.

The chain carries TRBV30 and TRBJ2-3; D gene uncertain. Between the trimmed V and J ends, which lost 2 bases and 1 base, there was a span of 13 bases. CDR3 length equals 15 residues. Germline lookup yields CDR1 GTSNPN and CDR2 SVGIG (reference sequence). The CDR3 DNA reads TGTGCCTGGAGTTCGATAGATCTAGGCACAGATACGCAGTATTTT. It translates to CAWSSIDLGTDTQYF.

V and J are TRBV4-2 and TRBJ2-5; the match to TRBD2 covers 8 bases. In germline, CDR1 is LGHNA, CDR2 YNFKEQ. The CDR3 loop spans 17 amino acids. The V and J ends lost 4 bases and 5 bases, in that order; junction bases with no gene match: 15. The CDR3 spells CASSPEGNGGDAETQYF. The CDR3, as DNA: TGTGCCAGCAGCCCAGAGGGGAACGGGGGGGATGCGGAGACCCAGTACTTC.

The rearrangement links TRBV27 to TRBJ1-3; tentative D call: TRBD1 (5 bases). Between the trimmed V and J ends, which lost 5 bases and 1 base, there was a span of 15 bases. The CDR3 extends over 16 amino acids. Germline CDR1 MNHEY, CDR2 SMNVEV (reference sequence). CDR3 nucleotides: TGTGCCAGCAGTCCAAGGGGTGGAGTGTCTGGAAACACCATATATTTT. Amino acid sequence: CASSPRGGVSGNTIYF.

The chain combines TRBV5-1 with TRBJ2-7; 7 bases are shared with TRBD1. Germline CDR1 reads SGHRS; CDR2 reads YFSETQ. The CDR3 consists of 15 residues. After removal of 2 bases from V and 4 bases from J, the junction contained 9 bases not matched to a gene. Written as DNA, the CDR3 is TGCGCCAGCAGCTTCGGCCAGGGACAGAAATACGAGCAGTACTTC. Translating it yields CASSFGQGQKYEQYF. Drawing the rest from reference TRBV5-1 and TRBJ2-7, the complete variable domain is KAGVTQTPRYLIKTRGQQVTLSCSPISGHRSVSWYQQTPGQGLQFLFEYFSETQRNKGNFPGRFSGRQFSNSRSEMNVSTLELGDSALYLCASSFGQGQKYEQYFGPGTRLTVT.

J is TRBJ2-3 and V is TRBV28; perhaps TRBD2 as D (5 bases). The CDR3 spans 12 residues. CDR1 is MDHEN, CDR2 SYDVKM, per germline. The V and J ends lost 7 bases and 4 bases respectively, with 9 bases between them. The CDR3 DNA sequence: TGTGCCAGCAAGCGGCCAGCAGATACGCAGTATTTT. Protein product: CASKRPADTQYF.

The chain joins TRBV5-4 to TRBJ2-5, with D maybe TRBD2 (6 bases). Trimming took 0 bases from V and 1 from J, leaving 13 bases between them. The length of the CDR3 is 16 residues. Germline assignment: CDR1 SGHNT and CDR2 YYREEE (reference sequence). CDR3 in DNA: TGTGCCAGCAGCTTGGGAGAGGTGGGGGGCCAAGAGACCCAGTACTTC. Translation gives CASSLGEVGGQETQYF.

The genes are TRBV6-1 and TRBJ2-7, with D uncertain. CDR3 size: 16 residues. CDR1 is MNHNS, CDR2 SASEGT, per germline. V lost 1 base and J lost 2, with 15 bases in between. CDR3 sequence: CASSEVLEHYAYEQYV. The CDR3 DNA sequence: TGTGCCAGCAGTGAAGTGTTAGAACACTACGCCTACGAGCAGTACGTC.

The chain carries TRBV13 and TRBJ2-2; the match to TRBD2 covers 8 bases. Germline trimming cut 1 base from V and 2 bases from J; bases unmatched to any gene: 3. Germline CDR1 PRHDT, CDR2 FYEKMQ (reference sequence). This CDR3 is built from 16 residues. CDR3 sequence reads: CASSLELAVNTGELFF. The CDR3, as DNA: TGTGCCAGCAGCTTAGAACTAGCGGTAAACACCGGGGAGCTGTTTTTT.

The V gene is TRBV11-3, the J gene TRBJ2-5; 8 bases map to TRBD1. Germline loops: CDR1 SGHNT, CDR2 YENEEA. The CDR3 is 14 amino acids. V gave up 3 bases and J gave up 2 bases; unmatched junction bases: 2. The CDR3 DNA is TGTGCCAGCAGCTTGACAGGGGCTCAAGAGACCCAGTACTTC. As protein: CASSLTGAQETQYF.

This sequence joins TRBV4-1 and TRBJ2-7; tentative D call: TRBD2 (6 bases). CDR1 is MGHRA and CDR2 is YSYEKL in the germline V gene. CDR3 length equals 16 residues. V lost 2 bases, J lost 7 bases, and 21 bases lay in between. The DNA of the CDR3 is TGCGCCAGCAGCCAACCCCCCGGGGAAACCGGGAGAGAGCAGTACTTC. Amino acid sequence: CASSQPPGETGREQYF.

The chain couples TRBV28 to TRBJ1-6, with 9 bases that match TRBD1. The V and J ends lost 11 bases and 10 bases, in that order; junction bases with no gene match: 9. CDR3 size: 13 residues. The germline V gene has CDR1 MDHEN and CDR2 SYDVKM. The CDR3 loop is CAVPGQGGSPLHF. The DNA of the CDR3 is TGTGCCGTTCCGGGACAGGGCGGGTCACCCCTCCACTTT.

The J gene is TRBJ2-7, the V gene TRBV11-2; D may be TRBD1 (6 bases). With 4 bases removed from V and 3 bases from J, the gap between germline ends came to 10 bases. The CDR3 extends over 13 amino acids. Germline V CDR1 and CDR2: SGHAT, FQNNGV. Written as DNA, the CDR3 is TGTGCCAGCAGCTCGCAGGGGCTCTACGAGCAGTACTTC. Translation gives CASSSQGLYEQYF.

CDR3 DNA: TGTGCCAGCAGCTTAGTCGGACAGTCCTACGAGCAGTACGTC. Encoded protein: CASSLVGQSYEQYV. V and J are TRBV7-2 and TRBJ2-7; D is perhaps TRBD1 (6 bases). The germline CDR1 and CDR2 sequences are SGHTA and FQGNSA. V lost 1 base to trimming and J lost 1 base, with 8 bases between them. The CDR3 spans 14 residues.

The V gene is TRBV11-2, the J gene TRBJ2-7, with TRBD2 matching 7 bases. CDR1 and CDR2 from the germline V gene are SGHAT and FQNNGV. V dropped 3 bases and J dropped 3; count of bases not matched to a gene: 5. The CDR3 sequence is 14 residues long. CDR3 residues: CASSLGGEGYEQYV. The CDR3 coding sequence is TGTGCCAGCAGCTTGGGAGGGGAGGGCTACGAGCAGTACGTC.

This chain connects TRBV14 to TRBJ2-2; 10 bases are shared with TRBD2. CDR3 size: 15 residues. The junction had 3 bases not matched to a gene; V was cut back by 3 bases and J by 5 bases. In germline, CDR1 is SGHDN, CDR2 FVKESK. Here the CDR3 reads CASSQASGSTGELFF. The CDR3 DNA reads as TGTGCCAGCAGCCAGGCTAGCGGGAGTACCGGGGAGCTGTTTTTT.

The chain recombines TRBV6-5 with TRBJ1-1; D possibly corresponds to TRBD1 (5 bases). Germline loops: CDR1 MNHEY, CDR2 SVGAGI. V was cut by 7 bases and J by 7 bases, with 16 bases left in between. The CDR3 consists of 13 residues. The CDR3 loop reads CASTPLNQGEAFF. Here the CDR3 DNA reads TGTGCCAGCACTCCACTCAACCAGGGTGAAGCTTTCTTT.

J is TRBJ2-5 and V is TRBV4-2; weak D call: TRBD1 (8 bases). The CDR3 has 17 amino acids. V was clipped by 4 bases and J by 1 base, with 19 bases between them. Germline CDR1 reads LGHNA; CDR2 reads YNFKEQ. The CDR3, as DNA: TGTGCCAGCAGCCCAAGGACAGGGAGGGGGGCCCAAGAGACCCAGTACTTC. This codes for CASSPRTGRGAQETQYF.

CDR3 sequence (DNA): TGTGCCAGCAGCTCGTGGACAGGGTATGAAGCTTTCTTT. It translates to CASSSWTGYEAFF. The V call is TRBV27, the J call TRBJ1-1, with 8 bases fitting TRBD1. The junction had 7 bases not matched to a gene; V was cut back by 6 bases and J by 7 bases. Per germline, CDR1 MNHEY and CDR2 SMNVEV (reference sequence). The CDR3 is made up of 13 amino acids.

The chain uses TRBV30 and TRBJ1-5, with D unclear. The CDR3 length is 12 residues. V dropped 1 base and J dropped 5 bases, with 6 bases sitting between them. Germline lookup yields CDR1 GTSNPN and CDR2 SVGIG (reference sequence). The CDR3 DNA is TGTGCCTGGAGTGCCCTCCATCAGCCCCAGCATTTT. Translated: CAWSALHQPQHF.

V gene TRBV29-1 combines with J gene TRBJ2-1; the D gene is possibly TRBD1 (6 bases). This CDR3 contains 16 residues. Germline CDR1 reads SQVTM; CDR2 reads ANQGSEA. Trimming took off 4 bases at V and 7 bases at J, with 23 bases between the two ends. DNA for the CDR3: TGCAGCGTTGTCCCCTATGGGGGAAAGGGGGTAAATGAGCAGTTCTTC. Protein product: CSVVPYGGKGVNEQFF.

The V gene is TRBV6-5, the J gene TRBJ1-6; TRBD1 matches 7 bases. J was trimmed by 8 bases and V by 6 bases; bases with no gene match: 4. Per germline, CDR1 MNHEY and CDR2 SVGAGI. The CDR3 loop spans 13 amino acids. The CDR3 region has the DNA TGTGCCAGCAGACAGGGGAGGTATTCACCCCTCCACTTT. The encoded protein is CASRQGRYSPLHF.

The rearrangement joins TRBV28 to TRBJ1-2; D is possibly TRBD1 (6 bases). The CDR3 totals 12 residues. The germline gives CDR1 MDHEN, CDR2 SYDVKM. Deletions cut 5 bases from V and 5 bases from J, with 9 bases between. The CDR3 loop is CASSLRGYGYTF. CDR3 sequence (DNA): TGTGCCAGCAGTCTCAGGGGATATGGCTACACCTTC.